This passage covers 20 T cell receptor gamma chains from one sample sequenced in a study of gamma-delta T cells after stem cell transplantation. TCRdb re-processed the RT-PCR reads using CATT. The table records around 210 gamma-chain clones, about 4.8% of them present only once. The sequenced sample was gamma-delta T cells. The source of these receptors is a human donor. It is not recorded whose cells these are; they may come from a transplant donor.

This clone was recorded a few times. A far larger clone lies a single base away; this is likely a read error. This specimen includes other DNA sequences encoding the same CDR3. In DNA, the CDR3 is TGTGCCCTGTGGGAGGTGCAAGAGTTGGGCAAAAAAATCAAGGTATTT. Translation: CALWEVQELGKKIKVF. The chain carries TRGV9 and TRGJP. The germline V gene has CDR1 GITISATS and CDR2 ISYDGTV (reference sequence). The CDR3 loop spans 16 amino acids.

This clone appeared a few times. Translating this DNA gives a protein that differs at residue 5 from the TCRdb one, which belongs to a much larger clone; a read error is likely, and the protein shown is this translation. This chain joins TRGV9 and TRGJP. Germline CDR1 GITISATS, CDR2 ISYDGTV (reference sequence). V shed 5 bases, J shed 6 bases, and the junction held 7 bases outside the gene matches. This CDR3 is built from 16 residues. The chain's CDR3 is CALWGAPELGKKIKVF. CDR3 nucleotide sequence: TGTGCCTTGTGGGGCGCCCCAGAGTTGGGCAAAAAAATCAAGGTATTT.

About this clone itself: A far larger clone differs by one base, so this is likely a read error. The V call is TRGV9, the J call TRGJP. Germline trimming cut 3 bases from V and 5 bases from J; bases unmatched to any gene: 22. The CDR3 has 22 residues. From germline, CDR1 is GITISATS and CDR2 ISYDGTV (reference sequence). CDR3 region: CALWEIASHVSRKELGKKIKVF. The CDR3 nucleotides are TGTGCCTTGTGGGAGATAGCTTCGCATGTCTCACGGAAAGAGTTGGGCAAAAAAATCAAGGTATTT.

This clone is labeled as large (0.1 to 1%). The chain carries TRGV9 and TRGJP. With V trimmed by 0 bases and J by 5 bases, 4 bases remained unmatched. The V gene's germline CDR1 is GITISATS and CDR2 ISYDGTV (reference sequence). The CDR3 contains 17 residues. CDR3: CALWEVPEELGKKIKVF. CDR3 nucleotides: TGTGCCTTGTGGGAGGTGCCAGAAGAGTTGGGCAAAAAAATCAAGGTATTT.

This clone was recorded a few times. The TCRdb protein, from a much larger clone, departs from this DNA's translation at residue 9, likely by read error; the protein shown derives from the DNA. The chain links TRGV9 to TRGJP. The CDR3 covers 17 residues. Germline V gene data show CDR1 as GITISATS and CDR2 as ISYDGTV (reference sequence). The V and J ends lost 0 bases and 9 bases, in that order; junction bases with no gene match: 8. CDR3 in DNA: TGTGCCTTGTGGGAGGTGCCAGAAGGGTTGGGCAAAAAAATCAAGGTATTT. The encoded protein is CALWEVPEGLGKKIKVF.

Of note for this clone: A far more abundant clone sits one base away, making this likely a read error. This sample includes further DNA sequences coding for the same CDR3. The J gene is TRGJ1 or TRGJ2, the V gene TRGV2. The CDR3 consists of 13 residues. Germline CDR1 EGSNGY, CDR2 YDSYNSKV. V dropped 0 bases and J dropped 6; count of bases not matched to a gene: 5. CDR3 residues: CATWDGPSYKKLF. CDR3 sequence (DNA): TGTGCCACCTGGGACGGGCCCAGTTATAAGAAACTCTTT.

Regarding this clone: A far larger clone is just one base off, so this is likely a read error. The gene calls are TRGV2 and TRGJ1 or TRGJ2. The CDR3 runs to 13 residues. Germline CDR1 is EGSNGY and CDR2 is YDSYNSKV. CDR3 loop: CAAWDGPSYKKLF. CDR3 coding DNA: TGTGCCGCCTGGGACGGGCCTAGTTATAAGAAACTCTTT.

Details on this clone: A far larger clone differs by one base, so this is likely a read error. The sample carries other DNA sequences with the same CDR3. The rearrangement uses TRGV9 and TRGJP. The CDR3 sequence is 17 residues long. CDR1 GITISATS and CDR2 ISYDGTV come from the germline V gene (reference sequence). DNA for the CDR3: TGCGCCTTGTGGGAGGTGCGTGGAGAGTTGGGCAAAAAAATCAAGGTATTT. Its translation is CALWEVRGELGKKIKVF.

As for this clone: A read error likely explains this, since a far larger clone differs by one base. Other DNA sequences in the sample encode the same CDR3. The genes are TRGV9 and TRGJP. Germline V CDR1 and CDR2: GITISATS, ISYDGTV (reference sequence). The CDR3 has 16 residues. The CDR3 nucleotides are TGTGCCTTGTGGGAGGGACAAGAGTTGGGTAAAAAAATCAAGGTATTT. Amino acid sequence: CALWEGQELGKKIKVF.

A remark on this clone: This likely reflects a read error, since a far larger clone is one base away. The sample holds other DNA sequences that translate to the same CDR3. The chain has TRGV9 and TRGJP. The V gene's germline CDR1 is GITISATS and CDR2 ISYDGTV (reference sequence). CDR3 size: 17 residues. The CDR3 reads CALWEVRKELGKKIKVF. CDR3 bases: TGCGCCTTGTGGGAGGTGCGCAAAGAGTTGGGCAAAAAAATCAAGGTATTT.

Comment on this clone: A far larger clone is a single base away, which makes a read error likely. Other DNA sequences in the same sample also yield this CDR3. The chain links TRGV9 to TRGJP. The CDR3 runs to 17 residues. Trimming removed 0 bases from V and 7 bases from J; junction bases left unmatched: 6. Germline V lookup: CDR1 GITISATS, CDR2 ISYDGTV (reference sequence). The CDR3 here is CALWEVRKELGKKIKVF. For the CDR3, the DNA is TGTGCCTTGTGGGAGGTGCGCAAGGAGTTGGGCAAAAAAATCAAGGTATTT.

This clone appeared a few times. A far larger clone differs by one base, so this is likely a read error. This rearrangement joins TRGV9 to TRGJP. Germline loops: CDR1 GITISATS, CDR2 ISYDGTV (reference sequence). Trimming cost V 0 bases and J 6 bases; bases outside gene matches: 5. The CDR3 has 17 amino acids. CDR3 sequence (DNA): TGTGCCTTGTGGGAGGTGCGCAGAGAGTTGGGCAAAAAAATCAAGGTATTT. This codes for CALWEVRRELGKKIKVF.

Points on this clone: This likely reflects a read error, since a far larger clone is one base away. The identical CDR3 is also encoded by other nucleotide sequences in the sample. V and J are TRGV9 and TRGJP. CDR3 length equals 18 residues. Germline V gives CDR1 GITISATS, CDR2 ISYDGTV (reference sequence). CDR3 bases: TGCGCCTTGTGGGAGGTGCATGCAGGGGAGTTGGGCAAAAAAATCAAGGTATTT. This gives the protein CALWEVHAGELGKKIKVF.

As for this clone: The mismatch at residue 5 between this DNA's translation and the TCRdb protein of a much larger clone likely reflects a read error; the protein shown is translated from the DNA. The V call is TRGV9, the J call TRGJP. This CDR3 comprises 16 residues. J was trimmed by 4 bases and V by 5 bases; bases with no gene match: 5. Looked up from germline, CDR1 is GITISATS and CDR2 is ISYDGTV (reference sequence). CDR3 sequence reads: CALWGGQELGKKIKVF. The CDR3, as DNA: TGTGCCTTGTGGGGGGGACAAGAGTTGGGCAAAAAAATCAAGGTATTT.

As for this clone: The protein held in TCRdb is that of a much larger clone and does not match this DNA's translation at residue 8, likely because of a read error; the protein shown is translated from the DNA. V usage is TRGV9 and J usage is TRGJP. The CDR3 has 16 residues. Germline loops: CDR1 GITISATS, CDR2 ISYDGTV (reference sequence). The CDR3 nucleotides are TGTGCCTTGTGGGAGCTTCAAGGGTTGGGCAAAAAAATCAAGGTATTT. Amino acids: CALWELQGLGKKIKVF.

This clone is deemed medium-sized. A single base is all that separates this from a far larger clone, so a read error is likely. The V call is TRGV9, the J call TRGJP. The CDR3 extends over 16 amino acids. The germline V gene has CDR1 GITISATS and CDR2 ISYDGTV (reference sequence). As DNA, the CDR3 is TGTGCCTTGTGGGAGGTGCAAGAGTTGGGCAGAAAAATCAAGGTATTT. It yields the protein CALWEVQELGRKIKVF.

In this sample, this clone turned up a few times. A far bigger clonotype differs at one base, so this is likely a read error. In the same sample, other DNA sequences code for this CDR3. V gene TRGV9 combines with J gene TRGJ1 or TRGJ2. Germline V lookup: CDR1 GITISATS, CDR2 ISYDGTV (reference sequence). V lost 3 bases, J lost 9 bases, and 5 bases stayed unmatched. This CDR3 is built from 11 residues. CDR3 sequence reads: CALWEPRKKLF. The CDR3 DNA reads as TGTGCCTTGTGGGAGCCGCGTAAGAAACTCTTT.

Comments on this clone: This DNA translates differently at residue 7 from the TCRdb protein, which is that of a much larger clone; a read error is likely, and the protein shown is the DNA's own translation. The CDR3 here is CALWENASNYYKKLF. CDR3 DNA: TGTGCCTTGTGGGAAAACGCCTCGAATTATTATAAGAAACTCTTT. The chain carries TRGV9 and TRGJ1 or TRGJ2. The V and J ends lost 4 bases and 0 bases, in that order; junction bases with no gene match: 9. Germline loops: CDR1 GITISATS, CDR2 ISYDGTV (reference sequence). The CDR3 extends over 15 amino acids.

With regard to this clone: This is likely an artifact of a read error, given a far larger clone one base away. This sample includes further DNA sequences coding for the same CDR3. The chain recombines TRGV9 with TRGJP. Germline values: CDR1 GITISATS, CDR2 ISYDGTV (reference sequence). CDR3 length: 16 amino acids. CDR3 coding DNA: TGTGCCCTGTGGGAGCTTCAAGAGTTGGGCAAAAAAATCAAGGTATTT. This gives the protein CALWELQELGKKIKVF.

About this clone itself: The likely explanation is a read error, given a far larger clone one base away. Within the sample, other DNA sequences also encode this same CDR3. V and J are TRGV9 and TRGJ1 or TRGJ2. There are 15 residues in the CDR3. CDR1 is GITISATS and CDR2 is ISYDGTV in the germline V gene (reference sequence). The CDR3 nucleotides read TGTGCCTTATGGGAAAACACCTCGAATTATTATAAGAAACTCTTT. Its translation is CALWENTSNYYKKLF.